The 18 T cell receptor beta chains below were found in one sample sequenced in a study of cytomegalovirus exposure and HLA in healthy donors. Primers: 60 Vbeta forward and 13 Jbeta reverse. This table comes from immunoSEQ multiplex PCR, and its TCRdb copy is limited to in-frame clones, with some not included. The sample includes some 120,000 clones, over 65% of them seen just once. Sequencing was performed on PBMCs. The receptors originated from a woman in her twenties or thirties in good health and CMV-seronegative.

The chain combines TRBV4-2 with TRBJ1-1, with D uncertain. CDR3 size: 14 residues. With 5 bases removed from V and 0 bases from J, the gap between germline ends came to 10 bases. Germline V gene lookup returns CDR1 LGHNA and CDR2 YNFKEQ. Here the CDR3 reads CASSFMTMNTEAFF. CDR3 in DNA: TGTGCCAGCAGCTTCATGACAATGAACACTGAAGCTTTCTTT.

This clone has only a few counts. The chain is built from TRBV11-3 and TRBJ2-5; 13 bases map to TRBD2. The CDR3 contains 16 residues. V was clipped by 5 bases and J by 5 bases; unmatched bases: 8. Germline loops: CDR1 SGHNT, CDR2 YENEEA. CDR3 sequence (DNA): TGTGCCAGCAGCCGTGGACTAGCGGGAGTAACTGAGACCCAGTACTTC. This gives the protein CASSRGLAGVTETQYF.

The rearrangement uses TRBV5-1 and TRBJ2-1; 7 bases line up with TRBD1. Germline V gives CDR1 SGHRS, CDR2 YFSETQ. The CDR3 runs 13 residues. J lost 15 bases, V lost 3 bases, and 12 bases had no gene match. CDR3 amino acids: CASSSVQTGLPFF. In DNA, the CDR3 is TGCGCCAGCAGCTCGGTCCAGACAGGGTTGCCGTTCTTC.

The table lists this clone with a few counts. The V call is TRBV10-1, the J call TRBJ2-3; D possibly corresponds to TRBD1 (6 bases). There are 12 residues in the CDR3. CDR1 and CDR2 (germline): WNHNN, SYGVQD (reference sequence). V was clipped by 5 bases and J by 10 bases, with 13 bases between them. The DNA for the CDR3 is TGCGCCAGCAGTACTAACAGGGACGCGCAGTATTTT. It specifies CASSTNRDAQYF.

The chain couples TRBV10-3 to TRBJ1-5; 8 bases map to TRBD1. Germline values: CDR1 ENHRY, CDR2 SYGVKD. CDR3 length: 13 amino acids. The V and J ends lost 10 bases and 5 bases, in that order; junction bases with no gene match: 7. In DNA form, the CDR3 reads TGTGCCACAGCGGACAGGGCGGATCAGCCCCAGCATTTT. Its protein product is CATADRADQPQHF.

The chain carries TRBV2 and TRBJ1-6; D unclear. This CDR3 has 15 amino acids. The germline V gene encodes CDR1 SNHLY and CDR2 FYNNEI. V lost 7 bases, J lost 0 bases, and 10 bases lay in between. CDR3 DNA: TGTGCCAGCAAAGAAACGAGCTCCTATAATTCACCCCTCCACTTT. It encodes CASKETSSYNSPLHF. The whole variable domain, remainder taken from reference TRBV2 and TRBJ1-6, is EPEVTQTPSHQVTQMGQEVILRCVPISNHLYFYWYRQILGQKVEFLVSFYNNEISEKSEIFDDQFSVERPDGSNFTLKIRSTKLEDSAMYFCASKETSSYNSPLHFGNGTRLTVT.

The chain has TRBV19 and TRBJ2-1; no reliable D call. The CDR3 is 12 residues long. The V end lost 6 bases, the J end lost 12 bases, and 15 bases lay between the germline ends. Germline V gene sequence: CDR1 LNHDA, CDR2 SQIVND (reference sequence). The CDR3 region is CASSLDQSRQFF. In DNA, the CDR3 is TGTGCCAGTAGCCTAGACCAGAGTAGGCAGTTCTTC.

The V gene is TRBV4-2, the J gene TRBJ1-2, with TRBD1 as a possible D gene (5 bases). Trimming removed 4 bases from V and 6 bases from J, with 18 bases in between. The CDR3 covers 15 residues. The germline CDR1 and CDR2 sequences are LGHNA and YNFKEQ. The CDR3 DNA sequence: TGTGCCAGCAGCCGGCCGGACACCTCAGGAGATGGCTACACCTTC. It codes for CASSRPDTSGDGYTF.

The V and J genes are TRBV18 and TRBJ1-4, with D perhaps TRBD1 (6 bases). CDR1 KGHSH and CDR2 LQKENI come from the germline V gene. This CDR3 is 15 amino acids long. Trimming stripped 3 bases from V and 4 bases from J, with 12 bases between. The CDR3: CASSPPDSFNEKLFF. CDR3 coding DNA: TGTGCCAGCTCACCCCCGGACAGCTTTAATGAAAAACTGTTTTTT.

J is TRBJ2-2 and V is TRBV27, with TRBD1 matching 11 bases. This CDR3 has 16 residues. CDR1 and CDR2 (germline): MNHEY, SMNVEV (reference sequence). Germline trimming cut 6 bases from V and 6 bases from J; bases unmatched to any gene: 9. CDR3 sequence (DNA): TGTGCCAGCAGCCGTGGACAGGGGGCCGCCGCCGGGGAGCTGTTTTTT. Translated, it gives CASSRGQGAAAGELFF.

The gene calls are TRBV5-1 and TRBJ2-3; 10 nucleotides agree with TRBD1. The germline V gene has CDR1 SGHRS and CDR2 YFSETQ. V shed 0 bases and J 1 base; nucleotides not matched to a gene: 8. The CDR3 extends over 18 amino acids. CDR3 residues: CASSLGQGAPGGTDTQYF. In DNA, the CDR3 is TGCGCCAGCAGCTTGGGACAGGGGGCGCCTGGGGGCACAGATACGCAGTATTTT.

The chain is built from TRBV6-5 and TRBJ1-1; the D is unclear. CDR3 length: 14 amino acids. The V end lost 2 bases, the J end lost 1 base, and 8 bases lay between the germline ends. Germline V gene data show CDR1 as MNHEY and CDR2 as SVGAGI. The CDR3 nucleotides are TGTGCCAGCAGTTACGACAAGGAGAACACTGAAGCTTTCTTT. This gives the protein CASSYDKENTEAFF.

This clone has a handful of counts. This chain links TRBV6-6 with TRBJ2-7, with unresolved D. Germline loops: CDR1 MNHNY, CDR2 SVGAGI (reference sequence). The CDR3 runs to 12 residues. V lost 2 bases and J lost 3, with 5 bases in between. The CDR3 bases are TGTGCCAGCAGTTACACAAACTACGAGCAGTACTTC. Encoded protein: CASSYTNYEQYF.

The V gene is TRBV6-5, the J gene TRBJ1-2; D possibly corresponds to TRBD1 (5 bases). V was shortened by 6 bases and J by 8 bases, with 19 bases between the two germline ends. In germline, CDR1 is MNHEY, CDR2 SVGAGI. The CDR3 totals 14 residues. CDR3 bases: TGTGCCAGCAGCTCCGCGGGGCCCCTCCGGGGCTACACCTTC. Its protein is CASSSAGPLRGYTF.

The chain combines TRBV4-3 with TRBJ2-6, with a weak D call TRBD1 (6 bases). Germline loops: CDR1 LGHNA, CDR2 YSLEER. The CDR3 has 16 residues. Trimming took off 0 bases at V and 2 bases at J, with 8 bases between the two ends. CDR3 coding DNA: TGCGCCAGCAGCCAAGAATCAGGGGCTGGGGCCAACGTCCTGACTTTC. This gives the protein CASSQESGAGANVLTF.

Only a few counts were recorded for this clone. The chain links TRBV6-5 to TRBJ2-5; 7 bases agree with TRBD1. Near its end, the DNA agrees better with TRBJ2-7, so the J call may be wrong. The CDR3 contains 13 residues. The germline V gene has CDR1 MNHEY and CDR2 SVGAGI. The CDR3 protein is CASRGTEHYEQYF. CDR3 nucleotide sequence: TGTGCCAGCAGAGGGACAGAACACTACGAGCAGTACTTC.

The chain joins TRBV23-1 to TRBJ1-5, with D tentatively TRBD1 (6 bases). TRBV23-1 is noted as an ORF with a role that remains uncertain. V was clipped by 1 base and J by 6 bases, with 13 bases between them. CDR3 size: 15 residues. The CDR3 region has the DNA TGCGCCAGCAGTCAATATCGCAGGGGTATTCAGCCCCAGCATTTT. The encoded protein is CASSQYRRGIQPQHF.

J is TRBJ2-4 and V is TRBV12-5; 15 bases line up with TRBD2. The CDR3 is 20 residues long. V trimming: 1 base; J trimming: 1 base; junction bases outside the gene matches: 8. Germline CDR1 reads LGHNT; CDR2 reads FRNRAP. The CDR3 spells CASGLGLGTSGRTAKNIQYF. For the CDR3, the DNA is TGTGCTAGTGGTTTGGGCCTAGGGACTAGCGGGAGGACGGCCAAAAACATTCAGTACTTC. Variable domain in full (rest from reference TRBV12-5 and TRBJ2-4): DARVTQTPRHKVTEMGQEVTMRCQPILGHNTVFWYRQTMMQGLELLAYFRNRAPLDDSGMPKDRFSAEMPDATLATLKIQPSEPRDSAVYFCASGLGLGTSGRTAKNIQYFGAGTRLSVL.